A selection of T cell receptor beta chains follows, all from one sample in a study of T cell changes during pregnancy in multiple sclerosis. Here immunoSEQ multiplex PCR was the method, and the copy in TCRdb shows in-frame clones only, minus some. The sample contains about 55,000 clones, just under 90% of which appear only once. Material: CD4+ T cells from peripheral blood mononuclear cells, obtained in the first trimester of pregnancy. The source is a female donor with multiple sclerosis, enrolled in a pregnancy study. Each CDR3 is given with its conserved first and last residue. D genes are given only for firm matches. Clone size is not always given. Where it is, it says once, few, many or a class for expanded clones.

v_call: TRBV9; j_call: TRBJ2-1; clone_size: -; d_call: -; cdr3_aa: CASSGSFSNNEQFF
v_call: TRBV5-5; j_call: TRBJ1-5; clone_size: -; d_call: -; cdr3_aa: CASRRGGPSNQPQHF
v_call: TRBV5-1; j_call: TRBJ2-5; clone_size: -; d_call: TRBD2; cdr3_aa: CASSRGGSQETQYF
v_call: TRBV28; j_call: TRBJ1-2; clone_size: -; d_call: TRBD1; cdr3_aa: CASSLVVTGGSNYGYTF
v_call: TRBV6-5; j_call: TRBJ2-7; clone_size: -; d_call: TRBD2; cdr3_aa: CASSSTLLAKEQYF
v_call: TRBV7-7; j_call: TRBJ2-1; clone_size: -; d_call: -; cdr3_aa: CASSPDQVGAYNEQFF
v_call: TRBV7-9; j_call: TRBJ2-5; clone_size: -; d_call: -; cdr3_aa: CASSSTLQETQYF
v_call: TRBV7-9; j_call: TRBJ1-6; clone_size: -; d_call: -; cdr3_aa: CASSLRQPGLNSPLHF
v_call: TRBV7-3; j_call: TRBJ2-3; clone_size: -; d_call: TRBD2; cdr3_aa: CASSLKASGGLTISTDTQYF
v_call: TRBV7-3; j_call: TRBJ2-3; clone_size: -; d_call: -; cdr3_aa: CASSLGALGDTQYF
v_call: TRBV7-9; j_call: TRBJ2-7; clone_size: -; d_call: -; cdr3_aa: CASSLDQRYYEQYF
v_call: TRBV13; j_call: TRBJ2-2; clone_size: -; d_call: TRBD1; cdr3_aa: CASSPKIGQGFAGELFF
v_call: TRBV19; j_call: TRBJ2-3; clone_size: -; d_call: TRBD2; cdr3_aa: CATGLAGVVDTQYF
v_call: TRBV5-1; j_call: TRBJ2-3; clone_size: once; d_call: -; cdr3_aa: CASSRGSTDTQYF
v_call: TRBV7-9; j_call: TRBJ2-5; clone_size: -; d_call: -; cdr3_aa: CASSLGGGGLNIQETQYF
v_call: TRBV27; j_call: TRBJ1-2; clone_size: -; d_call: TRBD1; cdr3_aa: CASSSSDRVGYTF
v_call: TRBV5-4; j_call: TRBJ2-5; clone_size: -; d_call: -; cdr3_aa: CASSLRGSRETQYF
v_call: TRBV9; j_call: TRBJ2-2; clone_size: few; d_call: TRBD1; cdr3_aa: CASSPWTGMNTGELFF
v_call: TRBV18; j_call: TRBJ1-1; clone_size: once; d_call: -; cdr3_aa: CASSPQQGVNTEAFF
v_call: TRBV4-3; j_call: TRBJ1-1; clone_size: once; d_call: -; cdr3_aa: CASSQPSFVGGNTEAFF
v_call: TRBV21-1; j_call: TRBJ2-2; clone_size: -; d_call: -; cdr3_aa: CASSTTSGSFSGELFF
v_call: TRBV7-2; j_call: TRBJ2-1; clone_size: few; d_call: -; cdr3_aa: CASSLGPPGGYNEQFF
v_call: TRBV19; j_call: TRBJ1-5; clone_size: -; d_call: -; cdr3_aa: CATRGDFFNQPQHF
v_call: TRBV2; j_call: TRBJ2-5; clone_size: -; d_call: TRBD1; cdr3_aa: CASCVSPTGSQETQYF
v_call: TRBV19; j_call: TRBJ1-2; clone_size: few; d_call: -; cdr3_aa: CASNNRDNGYTF
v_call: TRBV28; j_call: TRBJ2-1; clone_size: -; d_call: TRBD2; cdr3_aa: CASSMTSGSPYQQFF